A single sample is the source of the 15 T cell receptor beta chains below, sequenced in a study of kidney transplant recipient with SARS-CoV-2 infection. TCRdb reanalysed the reads using MiXCR and keeps one entry per CDR3 protein. The data hold 200,000 to 300,000 distinct CDR3 sequences, with 29% observed a single time. Sequenced here: a blood sample, sampled at baseline and around day 110 from a kidney transplant recipient. The receptors were sampled from a male patient in his thirties who had COVID-19 and was a kidney transplant recipient. Among the T cells, some may be from the graft donor.

A single count supports this clonotype. A much bigger clone sits one base away, suggesting this may be a read error. The J gene is TRBJ2-4, the V gene TRBV12-5; D is perhaps TRBD2 (5 bases). The DNA end is a closer match to TRBJ2-5, so the J assignment may be wrong. Germline loops: CDR1 LGHNT, CDR2 FRNRAP. The length of the CDR3 is 15 residues. In nucleotides, the CDR3 is TGTGCTAGTGGTTTTAGGTCAGACTACCAAAAGACCCAGTACTTC. Its protein product is CASGFRSDYQKTQYF.

This chain uses TRBV12-3 or TRBV12-4 with TRBJ1-5, with unresolved D. V was pared by 11 bases and J by 6 bases, with 17 bases between. This CDR3 has 13 residues. CDR3 residues: CAGTAWAAQPQHF. Here the CDR3 DNA reads TGTGCCGGCACCGCTTGGGCAGCTCAGCCCCAGCATTTT.

As for this clonotype: A much larger clone lies one base from this, so it may be a read error. The chain carries TRBV7-9 and TRBJ1-2; TRBD1 matches 7 bases. The CDR3 sequence is 14 residues long. Germline CDR1 SEHNR, CDR2 FQNEAQ (reference sequence). The CDR3 spells CANSFAQGRRGYTF. The CDR3 nucleotides are TGTGCCAACAGCTTCGCACAGGGGCGCCGGGGCTACACCTTC.

This clonotype was observed at least ten times. J is TRBJ2-5 and V is TRBV7-8, with 12 nucleotides matching TRBD2. Germline V gene sequence: CDR1 SGHVS, CDR2 FQNEAQ. The CDR3 extends over 15 amino acids. Trimming cost V 6 bases and J 9 bases; bases outside gene matches: 11. The CDR3 nucleotides are TGTGCCAGCAGACAAGATCTAGCGGGAGGGGGGTCCCAGTACTTC. This gives the protein CASRQDLAGGGSQYF.

This clonotype was observed many times. The V call is TRBV11-2, the J call TRBJ1-1, with D unclear. With 3 bases removed from V and 0 bases from J, the gap between germline ends came to 2 bases. The V gene's germline CDR1 is SGHAT and CDR2 FQNNGV. This CDR3 has 12 residues. The CDR3 sequence: CASSFMNTEAFF. The CDR3 coding sequence is TGTGCCAGCAGCTTTATGAACACTGAAGCTTTCTTT. The complete variable domain, with remaining parts taken from reference TRBV11-2 and TRBJ1-1, reads EAGVAQSPRYKIIEKRQSVAFWCNPISGHATLYWYQQILGQGPKLLIQFQNNGVVDDSQLPKDRFSAERLKGVDSTLKIQPAKLEDSAVYLCASSFMNTEAFFGQGTRLTVV.

This clonotype was observed many times. This sequence joins TRBV7-8 and TRBJ2-7, with D possibly being TRBD1 or TRBD2 (5 bases each). V lost 3 bases, J lost 3 bases, and 12 bases lay in between. CDR1 SGHVS and CDR2 FQNEAQ come from the germline V gene. This CDR3 region has 14 residues. The CDR3 loop is CASSLRVGVYEQYF. CDR3 nucleotide sequence: TGTGCCAGCAGCTTGAGAGTGGGGGTCTACGAGCAGTACTTC. Complete variable domain (other parts from reference TRBV7-8 and TRBJ2-7): GAGVSQSPRYKVAKRGQDVALRCDPISGHVSLFWYQQALGQGPEFLTYFQNEAQLDKSGLPSDRFFAERPEGSVSTLKIQRTQQEDSAVYLCASSLRVGVYEQYFGPGTRLTVT.

This clonotype was detected ten times or more. V and J are TRBV20-1 and TRBJ1-2; no definite D call. The CDR3 length is 16 residues. CDR1 is DFQATT and CDR2 is SNEGSKA in the germline V gene (reference sequence). V gave up 5 bases and J gave up 4 bases, with 23 bases separating them. The CDR3 DNA sequence: TGCAGTGCTGGTAGTCTGCTGTTTCGAAAGACCTATGGCTACACCTTC. It is translated as CSAGSLLFRKTYGYTF.

In this sample, this clonotype turned up many times. The genes are TRBV20-1 and TRBJ1-5; 9 bases align to TRBD1. The CDR3 loop spans 14 amino acids. V trimming: 0 bases; J trimming: 4 bases; junction bases outside the gene matches: 1. Germline CDR1 and CDR2: DFQATT and SNEGSKA (reference sequence). CDR3 in amino acids: CSARDGQGNQPQHF. CDR3 nucleotides: TGCAGTGCTAGAGATGGACAGGGGAATCAGCCCCAGCATTTT.

This clonotype has a count of ten or more. The chain uses TRBV6-2 or TRBV6-3 and TRBJ2-7; 7 bases agree with TRBD1. There are 14 residues in the CDR3. Germline V gene data show CDR1 as MNHEY and CDR2 as SVGEGT. Trimming removed 2 bases from V and 1 base from J; junction bases left unmatched: 2. CDR3 protein: CASSYDRESYEQYV. CDR3 nucleotides: TGTGCCAGCAGTTACGACAGGGAATCCTACGAGCAGTACGTC.

For this clonotype: Since a much larger clone is just one base distant, this may be a read error. CDR3 DNA sequence: TGTGCCAGCAGACCCTTGGAGGTATACGGGCAGTACTTC. Translation: CASRPLEVYGQYF. The chain is built from TRBV6-8 and TRBJ2-7, with D maybe TRBD2 (5 bases). Germline loops: CDR1 MNHGY, CDR2 SAAAGT. There are 13 residues in the CDR3.

About this clonotype itself: One end of the junction does not line up with germline, which may come from a read error. The chain carries TRBV6-5 and TRBJ2-7; tentatively, D is TRBD2 (6 bases). Germline CDR1 is MNHEY and CDR2 is SVGAGI. This CDR3 spans 17 amino acids. This chain's CDR3 is CASRPGTPEVGSYEQYF. The DNA of the CDR3 is TGTGCCAGCAGGCCCGGGACTCCGGAGGTAGGGTCCTACGAGCAGTATTTC.

For this clonotype: Because the CDR3 is missing its conserved closing phenylalanine or tryptophan, this is likely a read error. The CDR3 DNA reads as TGTGCCAGCTACTCTGACAATAGTCGAAAGACCTATGGCTACACCTCC. As protein: CASYSDNSRKTYGYTS. The gene calls are TRBV5-6 and TRBJ1-2; D not certain. CDR1 SGHDT and CDR2 YYEEEE come from the germline V gene. This CDR3 is 16 amino acids long. Trimming removed 7 bases from V and 4 bases from J, with 23 bases in between.

The chain recombines TRBV8-2 with TRBJ1-2; the table gives TRBD1 as D, unverified against the DNA. TRBV8-2 is a pseudogene locus. The CDR3 has 16 residues. The CDR3 loop reads CGSCRGDSRKTYGYTF. Written as DNA, the CDR3 is TGTGGCAGTTGCAGGGGTGATAGCCGAAAGACCTATGGCTACACCTTC.

In this sample, this clonotype turned up once. A read error is possible here, since a much larger clone lies one base away. The CDR3 loop reads CASSGQGSSHEQYF. CDR3 coding DNA: TGTGCCAGCAGTGGACAGGGTAGTTCCCACGAGCAGTACTTC. This sequence joins TRBV2 and TRBJ2-7, with TRBD1 matching over 7 bases. This CDR3 comprises 14 residues. The germline V gene encodes CDR1 SNHLY and CDR2 FYNNEI. The J segment lost 5 bases and the V segment lost 4 bases, leaving 8 bases of the junction unmatched. The variable domain in full, completed from reference TRBV2 and TRBJ2-7, reads EPEVTQTPSHQVTQMGQEVILRCVPISNHLYFYWYRQILGQKVEFLVSFYNNEISEKSEIFDDQFSVERPDGSNFTLKIRSTKLEDSAMYFCASSGQGSSHEQYFGPGTRLTVT.

This clonotype was counted ten times or more. The genes are TRBV28 and TRBJ2-3; unclear D gene. The CDR3 contains 12 residues. Germline values: CDR1 MDHEN, CDR2 SYDVKM. The ends were cut back, 9 bases at V and 2 bases at J, with 9 bases in the middle. This CDR3 is CASGRNTDTQYF. CDR3 in DNA: TGTGCCAGTGGGCGAAACACAGATACGCAGTATTTT.